Given below is one T cell receptor (beta chain) in context. It has no known antigen specificity. Base qualities are missing; no much larger clone stands one base away. This same CDR3 is encoded by further DNA sequences in the sample. These data originate in a study of cytomegalovirus exposure and HLA in healthy donors (dated by TCRdb to the late 2010s). As for the study more broadly: According to an earlier analysis of 587 of the donors, about 180 million T cells yielded some 120 million unique TCR beta sequences and 276 Gb of sequence data. Around 330 gigabases of sequencing data and roughly 80 million unique TCR sequences made up an early release that covered some 640 HLA-typed donors. Among the roughly 430 genotyped donors, approximately 81% belonged to the genetic ancestry cluster associated with self-reported Caucasian donors. The study aimed to test whether signatures of past pathogen exposure could be identified by cataloging public T cell receptors. The T cell repertoires of around 670 subjects were profiled by immunosequencing and related to cytomegalovirus serostatus. Besides the first cohort of around 700 subjects, a separate validation cohort made up of over a hundred different subjects was used. To predict cytomegalovirus infection status, the study brought together high-throughput TCR immunosequencing, statistical association of individual TCRs with disease status, and machine learning. A later analysis re-examined previously published TCR beta repertoires from around 670 donors and added high-resolution HLA genotyping to investigate patterns of TCR occurrence. Rather than using new phenotypic data, the later analysis identified candidate immune exposures from TCR beta sequences and from how often those sequences occurred across donors. An earlier analysis of fewer than 700 of the donors applied high-throughput TCR beta sequencing to assess whether each TCR beta V gene segment acted as functional or pseudogenic. Donor age, sex, ethnicity and CMV serostatus were compiled alongside the repertoire data. Genome-wide SNP genotypes for about 65% of the roughly 670 donors were used in a later genetic analysis, which treated that subset as a discovery cohort. All discovery cohort repertoires had been generated on a single sequencing platform. HLA typing included class I and class II loci at four-digit resolution. Typing coverage differed by locus: A, B, C, DRB1 and DQB1 were typed in roughly 629-640 donors, DQA1 in about 510, DPA1 in some 610, and DPB1 in just under 490. Roughly five DR-DQ haplotypes were treated as single units for association and clustering because of strong linkage in the cohort. Among 398 genotyped donors of the cohort, an average of approximately 240,000 unique TCR beta nucleotide sequences were sequenced per donor, roughly a sixth of them non-productive. What the work shows at the level of the full study, not this receptor alone: Because HLA typing was missing for some donors at each locus, association tests included only the typed subset. In a later analysis, 16,951 TCR beta sequences were associated with specific HLA alleles at a false discovery rate of 0.05. According to a later genetic analysis, donors in an Asian-associated ancestry cluster had fewer N-insertions in productive TCRs than the roughly 660-donor mean. A cluster of highly shared sequence variants was judged likely to represent a technical artifact of the sequencing pipeline. Three of the identified cytomegalovirus-associated TCR beta chains were confirmed in vitro to be specific for cytomegalovirus antigens. Broadly in line with IMGT annotations, most TCR beta V segments showed up in productive rearrangements about 87% or about 30% of the time in an earlier analysis of several hundred of the donors. The authors suggested that the approach could potentially be extended to other disease states and immunological phenotypes. While some public TCRs were present in many individuals, most TCR sequences turned up only very rarely across donors. Roughly uniform sequencing depth across donors was assumed in presence/absence analyses, although this assumption may not hold. The study listed approximately 150 TCR beta chains as associated with cytomegalovirus. Compared with equally common non-associated chains, HLA-associated TCR beta chains in a later analysis were more clonally expanded and had lower generation probabilities. According to a later analysis, TCR association rates differed among HLA loci, with DRB1 alleles showing the most associated TCRs and HLA-C alleles showing the fewest. Cytomegalovirus status was reported to be diagnosed by the classifier with high specificity and sensitivity in both the original and validation cohorts. Correlated functional status among segregating V segments might reflect linkage disequilibrium, but an unknown experimental factor could not be ruled out. A further reported finding was that TCR beta sequences accurately predicted the HLA-A and HLA-B alleles for most subjects in the first cohort. The earlier analysis of around 600 of the donors excluded some 15 rarely observed V segments, including chromosome 9 orphons, because counts were too low. A later analysis reported that several top co-occurrence clusters appeared linked to parvovirus B19, influenza, CMV and Epstein-Barr virus. In a later analysis, most CMV-associated TCR beta chains were found to appear HLA-restricted, with HLA associations seemingly driven largely by CMV exposure. For the cohort, immune exposure information was limited to CMV serostatus. Some IMGT-functional V segments, including TRBV6-2 and TRBV6-3, could not be told apart with the 87-base-pair reads, so those segments were excluded. When HLA alleles, especially DR and DQ, strongly co-occurred, TCR associations were difficult to assign to individual alleles. In a later genetic analysis, a missense DCLRE1C variant was associated with V-gene and J-gene trimming of TCR beta chains, and the association was replicated in an independent cohort. This cohort had only TCR beta chains sequenced, and the lack of alpha or paired-chain data limited which features could be detected.

The cohort was made up of 500 to 800 healthy bone marrow donors. At the time of sampling, every cohort member was nominally healthy, though immune exposures that went unrecorded were likely present. The donor tested CMV seronegative, placing the donor among the 350 to 400 seronegative members of the cohort. A peripheral blood sample was provided by each donor, and peripheral blood mononuclear cells were used for TCR beta sequencing. Genomic DNA was extracted from the blood cell samples with the Qiagen DNeasy Blood Extraction Kit. The CDR3 measures 13 amino acids from cysteine to phenylalanine. Here the CDR3 DNA is all that survives: 39 bases in frame from base 1. Per the germline V gene (reference sequence), SGHNT is the CDR1 and YYREEE is the CDR2. The V and J ends are trimmed by 0 bases and 3 bases, leaving 6 bases between them. Preparation of the library involved the immunoSEQ multiplex PCR assay. The multiplex PCR relied on a mix of 60 forward primers for TCR Vbeta segments and 13 reverse primers for TCR Jbeta segments. A multiplex PCR assay on genomic DNA amplified the CDR3 region of rearranged TCR beta genes. The Illumina HiSeq System was used to sequence the amplified TCR beta libraries as 87-base-pair reads. Turning to the authors' computational methods: Across the 666 repertoires, a later analysis counted about 81 million unique TCR beta chains, 9 million to 14 million of which were shared by at least two donors. A nearest-neighbor algorithm error-corrected the raw reads and collapsed the reads into unique sequences, merging closely related sequences to remove PCR and sequencing errors. Alignment of CDR3 sequences to IMGT reference sequences was used to assign V, D and J gene segments. For a sequence to be retained, at least a six-nucleotide match to both a V gene segment and a J gene segment was required. Rearrangements were called productive when the CDR3 lacked stop codons and stayed in frame with V and J; all others were non-productive. Following IMGT convention, CDR3 was defined as the stretch from the second conserved V-encoded cysteine up to the conserved J-encoded phenylalanine. The earlier analysis of 450 to 750 of the donors excluded any sequence lacking an unambiguous match to a single V gene segment. In an earlier analysis of some 590 of the donors, V segments were called functional above 56.7% productive rearrangements and were called segregating when the between-donor standard deviation exceeded 5%. A statistical classification framework was built for diagnosing cytomegalovirus status from the catalog of TCR beta chain sequences. V and J gene assignment, in a later analysis, came from comparing TCR nucleotide sequences with IMGT/GENE-DB human TR gene sequences. In a later analysis, CDR3 sequences and most-parsimonious VDJ recombination scenarios were assigned using the TCRdist pipeline. A later analysis defined each TCR beta chain by its CDR3 amino acid sequence plus V-gene family, and excluded reads lacking a unique V-gene family. A later analysis removed 592 highly shared, low-generation-probability nucleotide sequences to deal with suspected cross-contamination and a sequencing artifact. For each public chain, a later analysis derived a clonal expansion index from normalized ranks of inferred template counts within each repertoire. A later analysis computed generation probabilities with a VDJ recombination model fitted to out-of-frame rearrangements, and checked the results against IGoR. In a later analysis, TCR-TCR, TCR-HLA and TCR-CMV co-occurrence was scored with hypergeometric tests, and a repertoire-size bias correction was applied to TCR pairs. A later analysis estimated false discovery rates by permuting HLA or CMV assignments 20 times. In a later analysis, co-occurring TCRs were grouped using DBSCAN, with TCRdist sequence similarity added in when clustering inside HLA-allele-positive subsets. Repertoires with fewer than 30,000 or more than 120,000 public chains, plus five repertoires with anomalous nucleotide sharing, were excluded from co-occurrence clustering. This is the immuneACCESS table as TCRdb keeps it, with only in-frame sequences that have V and J called. A part of the clones is gone; compared with another copy, unresolved V genes explain less than half, and the rest is unexplained. D and trimming were read from the DNA, whereas the V and J calls and clone size are those reported in that table. The sample records about 190,000 clones, roughly 68% of which are singletons. Together, the top ten hold less than 2% of the sample.

Input material: PBMCs. The chain joins TRBV5-4 to TRBJ1-2; TRBD1 is possibly the D segment (6 matching bases). The sequence derives from a woman aged 25 to 39 in good health and CMV-seronegative. The DNA sequence follows: TGTGCCAGCAGCTTGGACAGGGACTATGGCTACACCTTC. This sequence encodes CASSLDRDYGYTF.